This passage covers 4 T cell receptor beta chains from one sample sequenced in a study of CD8 T cells in Susac syndrome. RNA amounts of about 0.5 to 1 ug underwent reverse transcription with random hexamers. TCRdb re-analysed the immunoSEQ multiplex PCR reads in MiXCR, keeping a single row per CDR3 protein. Of 150,000 to 160,000 distinct CDR3 sequences listed, 85% to 95% are singletons. Sequenced: CD4+ T cells from PBMCs. Source of these receptors: a human donor with Susac syndrome.

V usage is TRBV6-2 or TRBV6-3 and J usage is TRBJ2-7; TRBD2 is a possible D gene (5 bases). CDR3 size: 16 residues. Per the germline V gene, CDR1 is MNHEY and CDR2 is SVGEGT. Trimming left V 8 bases short and J 0 bases short, with 20 bases between. The CDR3 coding sequence is TGTGCCAGCGGACCGGGTCGAGCGGAGAGCTCCTACGAGCAGTACTTC. Its translation is CASGPGRAESSYEQYF.

This chain uses TRBV2 with TRBJ1-1; D remains ambiguous. The germline V gene has CDR1 SNHLY and CDR2 FYNNEI. Between the trimmed V and J ends, which lost 6 bases and 1 base, there was a span of 6 bases. CDR3 size: 12 residues. The CDR3, as DNA: TGTGCCAGCAGGCCCGGGAACACTGAAGCTTTCTTT. This encodes CASRPGNTEAFF.

Worth noting for this clonotype: Sequence at one end of the junction differs from germline and may be a read error. The V and J genes are TRBV27 and TRBJ1-6; D unresolved. Germline CDR1 MNHEY, CDR2 SMNVEV (reference sequence). This CDR3 region has 9 residues. CDR3 loop: CATPLLGSF. CDR3 nucleotides: TGTGCCACCCCCCTTCTTGGGAGCTTT.

V usage is TRBV7-8 and J usage is TRBJ2-5; no definite D call. This CDR3 region has 15 residues. The germline gives CDR1 SGHVS, CDR2 FQNEAQ. V was clipped by 9 bases and J by 3 bases, with 20 bases between them. The DNA of the CDR3 is TGTGCCAGTGGTCTAGAGATTACCCGAAAAGAGACCCAGTACTTC. Its protein product is CASGLEITRKETQYF. The full variable domain, rest sourced from reference TRBV7-8 and TRBJ2-5, is GAGVSQSPRYKVAKRGQDVALRCDPISGHVSLFWYQQALGQGPEFLTYFQNEAQLDKSGLPSDRFFAERPEGSVSTLKIQRTQQEDSAVYLCASGLEITRKETQYFGPGTRLLVL.